Below, 32 T cell receptor beta chains from the same sample are listed, as sequenced in a study of breast tumors, draining lymph nodes, adjacent tissues. In TCRdb, the multiplex PCR reads were re-called with MiXCR into one record per CDR3 protein. The sample has 60,000 to 65,000 distinct CDR3 sequences, roughly 57% seen once. Sequencing was carried out using breast tumor tissue. Receptor source: a female donor with breast cancer. Some clones in this sample may be carry-over from other donors' samples.

V usage is TRBV15 and J usage is TRBJ2-3; the D gene is possibly TRBD2 (6 bases). V gave up 0 bases and J gave up 1 base, with 11 bases separating them. Germline CDR1 reads LNHNV; CDR2 reads YYDKDF (reference sequence). The length of the CDR3 is 16 residues. The CDR3 region is CATSREAPGGTDTQYF. In DNA, the CDR3 is TGTGCCACCAGCAGAGAGGCGCCGGGAGGCACAGATACGCAGTATTTT.

This clonotype was seen only a few times. The CDR3 carries no conserved terminal phenylalanine or tryptophan, so it likely arises from a read error. Because the CDR3's place on the DNA is in doubt, the DNA is left out and the CDR3 is given as listed by TCRdb. The gene calls are TRBV27 and TRBJ2-6. Germline-derived CDR1 and CDR2 are MNHEY and SMNVEV (reference sequence). The CDR3 is 9 amino acids in total, end residues counted. The CDR3 loop is CASSFPMTS.

This clonotype was found once. CDR3 protein: CASRDNRAEEQYF. In DNA form, the CDR3 reads TGTGCCAGCAGGGACAACAGGGCTGAGGAGCAGTACTTC. The rearrangement uses TRBV2 and TRBJ2-7; D possibly corresponds to TRBD1 (6 bases). Germline V gene data show CDR1 as SNHLY and CDR2 as FYNNEI. V was clipped by 6 bases and J by 7 bases, with 16 bases between them. This CDR3 has 13 amino acids.

V is TRBV29-1 and J is TRBJ1-5; weak D call: TRBD1 (5 bases). V lost 4 bases to trimming and J lost 9 bases, with 13 bases between them. Germline assignment: CDR1 SQVTM and CDR2 ANQGSEA. There are 12 residues in the CDR3. The CDR3 loop reads CSVGDGERPQHF. CDR3 sequence (DNA): TGCAGCGTTGGGGACGGAGAACGGCCCCAGCATTTT.

This clonotype was detected only a few times. Since a much larger clone is just one base distant, this may be a read error. The rearrangement joins TRBV4-3 to TRBJ1-3; no reliable D call. CDR1 is LGHNA and CDR2 is YSLEER in the germline V gene. The CDR3 runs 15 residues. The CDR3 DNA is TGCGCCAGCAGCCAAGATCCTCGGGAAGGAACCACCATATATTTT. Amino acids: CASSQDPREGTTIYF.

The sample holds many counts of this clonotype. The chain uses TRBV5-8 and TRBJ2-7; 11 bases agree with TRBD2. Germline CDR1 is SGHTS and CDR2 is YDEGEE. The V and J ends lost 4 bases and 2 bases, in that order; junction bases with no gene match: 8. The CDR3 extends over 16 amino acids. The CDR3 reads CASSVLTSGKPYEQYF. Written as DNA, the CDR3 is TGTGCCAGCAGCGTCCTGACTAGCGGGAAGCCCTACGAGCAGTACTTC.

The table lists this clonotype with many counts. V gene TRBV7-2 combines with J gene TRBJ2-2, with D perhaps matching TRBD2 (5 bases). Germline V gene sequence: CDR1 SGHTA, CDR2 FQGNSA. This CDR3 region has 14 residues. The V end was cut by 2 bases, the J end by 6 bases, with 10 bases between. The DNA of the CDR3 is TGTGCCAGCAGCTTATTGTCTAGCTCCGGGGAGCTGTTTTTT. This translates into CASSLLSSSGELFF.

For this clonotype: The junction and the germline gene differ at one end; a read error may be behind it. The CDR3 is CAGSLTGGGEQYF. CDR3 in DNA: TGTGCCGGCAGCTTAACAGGGGGGGGAGAGCAGTACTTC. The chain couples TRBV7-2 to TRBJ2-7; weak D call: TRBD1 (8 bases). This CDR3 has 13 residues. Germline V gives CDR1 SGHTA, CDR2 FQGNSA.

This clonotype was counted at least ten times. This chain uses TRBV4-1 with TRBJ2-5; D might be TRBD1 (5 bases). Germline V gene data show CDR1 as MGHRA and CDR2 as YSYEKL. This CDR3 comprises 17 residues. Trimming took off 0 bases at V and 5 bases at J, with 19 bases between the two ends. In DNA form, the CDR3 reads TGCGCCAGCAGCCAAGAAGGCGTAGGGGCGCCTAGGGAGACCCAGTACTTC. Protein product: CASSQEGVGAPRETQYF.

The chain is built from TRBV15 and TRBJ1-6; 9 bases fit TRBD1. With V trimmed by 0 bases and J by 5 bases, 8 bases remained unmatched. The CDR3 contains 18 residues. CDR1 LNHNV and CDR2 YYDKDF come from the germline V gene (reference sequence). CDR3 in amino acids: CATSRETTGGWNNSPLHF. The CDR3, as DNA: TGTGCCACCAGCAGAGAAACGACAGGGGGGTGGAATAATTCACCCCTCCACTTT.

This clonotype was counted once. DNA for the CDR3: TGTGCCAGCAGCGTAGAAGCAGGCGACGGGAATTCACCCCTCCACTTT. Translated, it gives CASSVEAGDGNSPLHF. The gene calls are TRBV9 and TRBJ1-6; no clear D. This CDR3 region has 16 residues. Trimming removed 0 bases from V and 7 bases from J, with 14 bases in between. From germline, CDR1 is SGDLS and CDR2 YYNGEE.

This clonotype was counted ten times or more. A much more abundant neighbour one base away suggests this may be a read error. The chain has TRBV5-1 and TRBJ2-3; D uncertain. Trimming took off 7 bases at V and 1 base at J, with 10 bases between the two ends. Germline CDR1 and CDR2: SGHRS and YFSETQ. The CDR3 sequence is 13 residues long. In nucleotides, the CDR3 is TGCGCCAGCCTTTCGAACGGCACAGATACGCAGTATTTT. Residues: CASLSNGTDTQYF.

This clonotype has ten or more counts. This chain uses TRBV24-1 with TRBJ2-5, with a tentative D call TRBD1 (5 bases). The V end was cut by 5 bases, the J end by 4 bases, with 19 bases between. This CDR3 spans 16 amino acids. Germline assignment: CDR1 KGHDR and CDR2 SFDVKD. CDR3 sequence (DNA): TGTGCCACCAGTGCCTGGCGCGAAACAGGTCGAGAGACCCAGTACTTC. Translated, it gives CATSAWRETGRETQYF.

The V and J genes are TRBV7-9 and TRBJ1-4; TRBD1 agrees at 12 bases. Trimming at V came to 5 bases and at J to 2 bases, leaving 9 bases not matched to a gene. CDR3 length equals 18 residues. Per the germline V gene, CDR1 is SEHNR and CDR2 is FQNEAQ (reference sequence). The CDR3 nucleotides are TGTGCCAGCAGCCTAACCTCCGGGACAGGGGGCACTAATGAAAAACTGTTTTTT. The encoded protein is CASSLTSGTGGTNEKLFF.

By sample fraction, this clonotype is medium-sized (0.01 to 0.1%). The chain has TRBV12-3 or TRBV12-4 and TRBJ1-4, with a tentative D call TRBD1 (6 bases). CDR3 size: 14 residues. Trimming shortened V by 2 bases and J by 8 bases, and 12 bases separated the two germline ends. DNA of the CDR3: TGTGCCAGCAGTTTAAGGGGGTTTCAAGAAAAACTGTTTTTT. Translating it yields CASSLRGFQEKLFF.

Of note for this clonotype: The junction and the germline gene differ at one end; a read error may be behind it. The chain carries TRBV5-1 and TRBJ1-2; 10 bases are a match to TRBD1. There are 14 residues in the CDR3. In germline, CDR1 is SGHRS, CDR2 YFSETQ. CDR3 protein: CASSSRQGARGHTF. CDR3 nucleotides: TGCGCCAGCAGCTCACGACAGGGGGCGCGTGGCCACACCTTC.

This clonotype has at least ten counts. V usage is TRBV7-2 and J usage is TRBJ1-5, with D perhaps matching TRBD1 (5 bases). The V end lost 7 bases, the J end lost 3 bases, and 10 bases lay between the germline ends. CDR1 is SGHTA and CDR2 is FQGNSA in the germline V gene. This CDR3 has 13 amino acids. CDR3 loop: CASTPGDNQPQHF. The CDR3, as DNA: TGTGCCAGCACCCCGGGGGACAATCAGCCCCAGCATTTT. Filled out from reference TRBV7-2 and TRBJ1-5, the complete variable domain reads GAGVSQSPSNKVTEKGKDVELRCDPISGHTALYWYRQSLGQGLEFLIYFQGNSAPDKSGLPSDRFSAERTGGSVSTLTIQRTQQEDSAVYLCASTPGDNQPQHFGDGTRLSIL.

The J gene is TRBJ2-1, the V gene TRBV6-5; TRBD2 matches at 9 bases. This CDR3 spans 15 amino acids. CDR1 and CDR2 (germline): MNHEY, SVGAGI. V trimming: 10 bases; J trimming: 5 bases; junction bases outside the gene matches: 12. This CDR3 reads CATSLAGGGNNEQFF. The CDR3 DNA sequence: TGTGCCACCTCGCTGGCGGGAGGGGGAAACAATGAGCAGTTCTTC.

CDR3 coding DNA: TGTGCCAGCAGTGAAGCCCGAGGGGGGAGTCCCTCTGGCTACACCTTC. As protein: CASSEARGGSPSGYTF. The chain joins TRBV2 to TRBJ1-2, with D possibly being TRBD1 (6 bases). The V gene lost 0 bases and the J gene lost 7 bases, with 18 bases spanning the gap. This CDR3 has 16 amino acids. The germline gives CDR1 SNHLY, CDR2 FYNNEI.

A few counts support this clonotype. The V call is TRBV9, the J call TRBJ1-5, with D possibly TRBD1 on 5 matching bases. Germline V gene sequence: CDR1 SGDLS, CDR2 YYNGEE. There are 17 residues in the CDR3. Deletions cut 2 bases from V and 2 bases from J, with 17 bases between. The CDR3: CASSVHGGEVGNQPQHF. DNA for the CDR3: TGTGCCAGCAGCGTTCACGGAGGGGAGGTTGGCAATCAGCCCCAGCATTTT.

V and J are TRBV30 and TRBJ2-7, with TRBD1 matching 9 bases. Germline loops: CDR1 GTSNPN, CDR2 SVGIG (reference sequence). This CDR3 region has 16 residues. V gave up 3 bases and J gave up 1 base; unmatched junction bases: 10. For the CDR3, the DNA is TGTGCCTGGAGGCCCTTCGAGGGACAGGGTTCCTACGAGCAGTACTTC. Translation gives CAWRPFEGQGSYEQYF.

V gene TRBV7-9 combines with J gene TRBJ2-7, with a possible D match to TRBD1 (6 bases). CDR3 length: 15 amino acids. V lost 5 bases and J lost 0, with 14 bases in between. Germline lookup yields CDR1 SEHNR and CDR2 FQNEAQ (reference sequence). The CDR3 nucleotides read TGTGCCAGCAGCACCTGGCAGGGGAGCTCCTACGAGCAGTACTTC. Amino acids: CASSTWQGSSYEQYF.

V is TRBV10-3 and J is TRBJ2-7, with TRBD1 as a possible D gene (6 bases). Germline V lookup: CDR1 ENHRY, CDR2 SYGVKD. The CDR3 extends over 15 amino acids. Trimming removed 0 bases at V and 0 bases at J, with 9 bases between. Here the CDR3 reads CAISESRGSSYEQYF. The CDR3 DNA sequence: TGTGCCATCAGTGAGTCGAGGGGGAGCTCCTACGAGCAGTACTTC.

J is TRBJ2-5 and V is TRBV5-4, with a possible D match to TRBD2 (7 bases). The CDR3 extends over 15 amino acids. Germline loops: CDR1 SGHNT, CDR2 YYREEE (reference sequence). V gave up 1 base and J gave up 6 bases, with 16 bases separating them. The CDR3 DNA sequence: TGTGCCAGCAGCTTGAGGGACGGGGGGCTCAAGACCCAGTACTTC. Translated, it gives CASSLRDGGLKTQYF.

In its sample, this clonotype was seen many times. The chain couples TRBV28 to TRBJ2-5; 14 bases fit TRBD2. Germline V gene data show CDR1 as MDHEN and CDR2 as SYDVKM. V lost 5 bases, J lost 4 bases, and 12 bases stayed unmatched. The CDR3 length is 18 residues. The CDR3 bases are TGTGCCAGCAGTCCCCCTTTAGGGACTAGCGGGAGTACAGAGACCCAGTACTTC. This translates into CASSPPLGTSGSTETQYF.

The table lists this clonotype with a few counts. This chain uses TRBV18 with TRBJ1-2, with 8 bases aligning to TRBD1. Germline V gene sequence: CDR1 KGHSH, CDR2 LQKENI. V shed 3 bases and J 4 bases; nucleotides not matched to a gene: 10. This CDR3 is 16 amino acids long. The CDR3 region has the DNA TGTGCCAGCTCACCGGATCTGGGACAGGATGGCTATGGCTACACCTTC. As protein: CASSPDLGQDGYGYTF.

The chain has TRBV20-1 and TRBJ2-5, with 7 bases aligning to TRBD1. J was trimmed by 5 bases and V by 4 bases; bases with no gene match: 4. Germline-derived CDR1 and CDR2 are DFQATT and SNEGSKA (reference sequence). The CDR3 totals 12 residues. Here the CDR3 reads CSAKGGMETQYF. The CDR3 DNA reads TGCAGTGCTAAAGGGGGCATGGAGACCCAGTACTTC.

The chain recombines TRBV29-1 with TRBJ2-5; weak D call: TRBD2 (6 bases). The V end lost 4 bases, the J end lost 9 bases, and 33 bases lay between the germline ends. Germline CDR1 and CDR2: SQVTM and ANQGSEA. This CDR3 spans 18 amino acids. CDR3 loop: CSVVPYEGLNLVTEAQYF. Here the CDR3 DNA reads TGCAGCGTTGTTCCGTATGAAGGACTAAACCTCGTTACGGAGGCCCAGTACTTC. The full variable domain, with the rest looked up from reference TRBV29-1 and TRBJ2-5, is SAVISQKPSRDICQRGTSLTIQCQVDSQVTMMFWYRQQPGQSLTLIATANQGSEATYESGFVIDKFPISRPNLTFSTLTVSNMSPEDSSIYLCSVVPYEGLNLVTEAQYFGPGTRLLVL.

This clonotype was counted many times. CDR3 nucleotides: TGCAGCGTTGCGGTAGGGGCTCGCAATCAGCCCCAGCATTTT. It translates to CSVAVGARNQPQHF. The gene calls are TRBV29-1 and TRBJ1-5; D might be TRBD1 (5 bases). Trimming removed 4 bases at V and 2 bases at J, with 12 bases between. Per germline, CDR1 SQVTM and CDR2 ANQGSEA. This CDR3 is 14 amino acids long.

Worth noting for this clonotype: One junction end does not reproduce the germline sequence, and a read error may be involved. The CDR3 DNA reads as TGTACCAGCAGGGAGCAGGGTATAAACACCGGGGAGCTGCTTTTT. It specifies CTSREQGINTGELLF. The chain has TRBV14 and TRBJ2-2; D tentatively fits TRBD1 or TRBD2 (5 bases each). The CDR3 runs 15 residues. Germline lookup yields CDR1 SGHDN and CDR2 FVKESK.

This clonotype was counted at least ten times. V usage is TRBV29-1 and J usage is TRBJ1-2; D may be TRBD1 (5 bases). CDR1 is SQVTM and CDR2 is ANQGSEA in the germline V gene. This CDR3 spans 14 amino acids. Trimming pared 6 bases from V and 4 bases from J, leaving 18 bases between. The CDR3 DNA follows: TGCAGCGTGATCCAGGGCAGGGAGGGCTATGGCTACACCTTC. This sequence encodes CSVIQGREGYGYTF.

The V gene is TRBV29-1, the J gene TRBJ2-7; D is ambiguous. V shed 1 base and J shed 2 bases, with 6 bases lying between them. The CDR3 contains 12 residues. From germline, CDR1 is SQVTM and CDR2 ANQGSEA. CDR3 sequence (DNA): TGCAGCGTTGAAGCGGAGACCTACGAGCAGTACTTC. This encodes CSVEAETYEQYF.